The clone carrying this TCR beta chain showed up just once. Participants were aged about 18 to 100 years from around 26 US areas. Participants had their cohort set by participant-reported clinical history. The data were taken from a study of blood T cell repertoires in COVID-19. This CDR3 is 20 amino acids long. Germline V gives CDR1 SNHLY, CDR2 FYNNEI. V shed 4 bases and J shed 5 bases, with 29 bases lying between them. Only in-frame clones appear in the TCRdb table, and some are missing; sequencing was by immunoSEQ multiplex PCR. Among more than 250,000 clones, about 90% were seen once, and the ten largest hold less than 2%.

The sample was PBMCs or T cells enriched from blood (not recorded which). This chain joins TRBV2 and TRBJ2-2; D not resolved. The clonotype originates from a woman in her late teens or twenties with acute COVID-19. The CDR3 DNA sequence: TGTGCCAGCAGTGGAGGTGGCTCCCTGACGTTACGGAGAAGTACCGGGGAGCTGTTTTTT. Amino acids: CASSGGGSLTLRRSTGELFF.